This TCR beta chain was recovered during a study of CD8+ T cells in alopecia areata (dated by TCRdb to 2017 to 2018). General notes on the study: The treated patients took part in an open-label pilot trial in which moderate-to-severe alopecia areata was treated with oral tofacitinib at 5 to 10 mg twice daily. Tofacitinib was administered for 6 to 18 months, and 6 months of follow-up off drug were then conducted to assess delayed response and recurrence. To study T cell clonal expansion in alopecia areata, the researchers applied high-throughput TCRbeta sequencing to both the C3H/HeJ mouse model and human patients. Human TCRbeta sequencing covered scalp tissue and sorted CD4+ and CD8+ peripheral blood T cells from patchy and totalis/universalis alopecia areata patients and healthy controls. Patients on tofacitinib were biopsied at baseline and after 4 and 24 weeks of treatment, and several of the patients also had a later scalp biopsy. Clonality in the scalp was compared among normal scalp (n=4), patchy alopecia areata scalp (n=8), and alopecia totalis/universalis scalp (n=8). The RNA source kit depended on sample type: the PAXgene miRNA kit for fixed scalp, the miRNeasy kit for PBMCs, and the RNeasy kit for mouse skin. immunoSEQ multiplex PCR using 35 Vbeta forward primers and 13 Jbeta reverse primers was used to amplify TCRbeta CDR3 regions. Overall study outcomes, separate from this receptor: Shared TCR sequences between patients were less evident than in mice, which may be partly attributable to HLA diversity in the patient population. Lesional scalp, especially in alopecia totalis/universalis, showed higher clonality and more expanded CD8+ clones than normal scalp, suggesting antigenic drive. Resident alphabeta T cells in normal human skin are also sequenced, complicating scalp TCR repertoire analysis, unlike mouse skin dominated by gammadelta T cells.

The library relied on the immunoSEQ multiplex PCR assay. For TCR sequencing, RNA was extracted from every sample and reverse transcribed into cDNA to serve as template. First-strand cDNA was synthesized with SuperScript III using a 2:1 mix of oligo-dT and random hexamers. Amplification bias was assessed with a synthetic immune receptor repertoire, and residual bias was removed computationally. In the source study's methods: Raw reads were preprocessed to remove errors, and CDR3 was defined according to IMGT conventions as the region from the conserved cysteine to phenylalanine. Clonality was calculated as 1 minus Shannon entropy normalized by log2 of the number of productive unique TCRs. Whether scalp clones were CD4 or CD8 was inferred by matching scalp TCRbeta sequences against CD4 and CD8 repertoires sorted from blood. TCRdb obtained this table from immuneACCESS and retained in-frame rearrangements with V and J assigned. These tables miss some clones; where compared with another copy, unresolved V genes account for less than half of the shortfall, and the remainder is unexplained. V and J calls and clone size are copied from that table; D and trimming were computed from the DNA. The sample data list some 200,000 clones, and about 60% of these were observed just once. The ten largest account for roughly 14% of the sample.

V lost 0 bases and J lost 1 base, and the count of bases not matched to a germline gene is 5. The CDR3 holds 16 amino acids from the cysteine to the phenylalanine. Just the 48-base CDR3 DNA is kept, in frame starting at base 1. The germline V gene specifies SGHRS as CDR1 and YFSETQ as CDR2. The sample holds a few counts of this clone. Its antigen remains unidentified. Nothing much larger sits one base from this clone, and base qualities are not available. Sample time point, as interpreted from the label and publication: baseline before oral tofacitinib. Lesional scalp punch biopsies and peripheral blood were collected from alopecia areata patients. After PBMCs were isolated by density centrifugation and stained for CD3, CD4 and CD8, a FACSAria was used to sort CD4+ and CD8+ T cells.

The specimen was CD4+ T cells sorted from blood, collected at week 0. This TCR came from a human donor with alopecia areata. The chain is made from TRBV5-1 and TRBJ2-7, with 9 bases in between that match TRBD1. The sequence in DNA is TGCGCCAGCAGCTTGGCTCCCGGGACAGGGTCCTACGAGCAGTACTTC. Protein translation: CASSLAPGTGSYEQYF. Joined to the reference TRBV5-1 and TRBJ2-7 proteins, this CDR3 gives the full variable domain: KAGVTQTPRYLIKTRGQQVTLSCSPISGHRSVSWYQQTPGQGLQFLFEYFSETQRNKGNFPGRFSGRQFSNSRSEMNVSTLELGDSALYLCASSLAPGTGSYEQYFGPGTRLTVT.